The 19 T cell receptor beta chains listed next were all sequenced from one sample in a study of T cell repertoires in cytomegalovirus infection. Via MiXCR, TCRdb re-called the reads, giving one row per CDR3 protein. The sample has around 740,000 distinct CDR3 sequences, 35% seen once; the top ten hold around 2.8%. The sample taken for sequencing was PBMCs. Receptors originate from a human donor in good health (CMV status not recorded). Some clones in this sample may be carry-over from other donors' samples.

This clonotype was counted only a few times. This chain links TRBV28 with TRBJ2-1; D gene unclear. The V end was cut by 5 bases, the J end by 15 bases, with 20 bases between. The CDR3 is made up of 13 amino acids. Germline assignment: CDR1 MDHEN and CDR2 SYDVKM. CDR3 region: CASSLQESRRRFF. Written as DNA, the CDR3 is TGTGCCAGCAGTCTTCAGGAAAGTCGCCGTAGGTTCTTC.

The gene calls are TRBV6-1 and TRBJ2-3; 9 bases map to TRBD2. CDR1 and CDR2 from the germline V gene are MNHNS and SASEGT. V was clipped by 5 bases and J by 5 bases; unmatched bases: 14. There are 17 residues in the CDR3. The CDR3 nucleotides are TGTGCCAGCAGTCTCCGAATAGCGGGGGAACGAGGAGATACGCAGTATTTT. Translated: CASSLRIAGERGDTQYF.

The sample holds a few counts of this clonotype. The rearrangement uses TRBV20-1 and TRBJ1-6; D is ambiguous. Germline CDR1 reads DFQATT; CDR2 reads SNEGSKA (reference sequence). V lost 2 bases to trimming and J lost 11 bases, with 28 bases between them. The CDR3 length is 18 residues. The CDR3 spells CSARKRWDVLGLRTPLHF. The DNA for the CDR3 is TGCAGTGCTAGAAAGCGGTGGGATGTCCTAGGGCTCCGTACACCCCTCCACTTT.

The J gene is TRBJ1-3, the V gene TRBV20-1; 9 nucleotides agree with TRBD1. With 5 bases clipped from V and 6 bases from J, the junction kept 17 bases outside the gene matches. The CDR3 contains 17 residues. Germline V gene lookup returns CDR1 DFQATT and CDR2 SNEGSKA (reference sequence). CDR3 in amino acids: CSARLSTGTGSENTIYF. The DNA for the CDR3 is TGCAGTGCTCGCTTGAGCACCGGGACAGGGAGCGAAAACACCATATATTTT.

Regarding this clonotype: A junction boundary mismatches the germline segment, possibly from a read error. This chain uses TRBV14 with TRBJ1-3; D unresolved. CDR3 length: 14 amino acids. Germline V lookup: CDR1 SGHDN, CDR2 FVKESK. CDR3 DNA: TGTGCCAGCAGCCAAGTTTATGATGCAGGAGGTTTGGATTTT. Its translation: CASSQVYDAGGLDF.

The chain links TRBV5-4 to TRBJ1-6, with 8 nucleotides matching TRBD1. Germline-derived CDR1 and CDR2 are SGHNT and YYREEE (reference sequence). The V and J ends lost 5 bases and 10 bases, in that order; junction bases with no gene match: 11. The CDR3 runs to 15 residues. The DNA for the CDR3 is TGTGCCAGCAGTTCCGAGGGGGCAGGGGGCTCACCCCTCCACTTT. This sequence encodes CASSSEGAGGSPLHF.

This clonotype came up a few times. CDR3 DNA sequence: TGCGCCAGCAGCCAATCCGGACTAGCGGGGGGCCGGGATACGCAGTATTTT. Translated, it gives CASSQSGLAGGRDTQYF. The chain recombines TRBV4-1 with TRBJ2-3, with TRBD2 identical over 14 bases. Germline V gives CDR1 MGHRA, CDR2 YSYEKL. The CDR3 sequence is 17 residues long. V gave up 2 bases and J gave up 6 bases; unmatched junction bases: 7.

This clonotype was counted between two and nine times. The chain joins TRBV15 to TRBJ2-1; 8 bases match TRBD2. This CDR3 spans 15 amino acids. Germline values: CDR1 LNHNV, CDR2 YYDKDF (reference sequence). Trimming cost V 5 bases and J 3 bases; bases outside gene matches: 6. The CDR3 DNA reads as TGTGCCACCAGCGGCGCGGGAGGCAACTACAATGAGCAGTTCTTC. Translating gives CATSGAGGNYNEQFF.

In its sample, this clonotype was seen many times. The chain is built from TRBV7-2 and TRBJ2-7; D possibly uses TRBD1 or TRBD2 (5 bases each). Germline CDR1 reads SGHTA; CDR2 reads FQGNSA. With 1 base removed from V and 2 bases from J, the gap between germline ends came to 12 bases. The CDR3 loop spans 15 amino acids. The CDR3 sequence: CASSLGVGVAYEQYF. The CDR3 region has the DNA TGTGCCAGCAGCTTAGGTGTGGGGGTCGCCTACGAGCAGTACTTC.

This clonotype was found a few times. The V and J genes are TRBV28 and TRBJ2-4, with 10 bases lining up with TRBD1. With V trimmed by 7 bases and J by 2 bases, 8 bases remained unmatched. Germline loops: CDR1 MDHEN, CDR2 SYDVKM. The CDR3 consists of 16 residues. CDR3 amino acids: CASISDRGFSKNIQYF. The CDR3 DNA reads TGTGCCAGCATCTCGGACAGGGGGTTTTCCAAAAACATTCAGTACTTC.

The chain couples TRBV29-1 to TRBJ2-1, with TRBD1 identical over 9 bases. V dropped 4 bases and J dropped 10; count of bases not matched to a gene: 5. The germline V gene has CDR1 SQVTM and CDR2 ANQGSEA. The CDR3 consists of 12 residues. The CDR3 region is CSVGGQGGEQFF. Here the CDR3 DNA reads TGCAGCGTTGGGGGACAGGGAGGCGAGCAGTTCTTC.

This clonotype was recorded at least ten times. The chain is built from TRBV7-8 and TRBJ2-1; the D gene is possibly TRBD1 (5 bases). Trimming shortened V by 3 bases and J by 7 bases, and 22 bases separated the two germline ends. Germline V gene data show CDR1 as SGHVS and CDR2 as FQNEAQ. The CDR3 totals 17 residues. The chain's CDR3 is CASSLDKTAWWQNEQFF. In DNA, the CDR3 is TGTGCCAGCAGCTTGGACAAGACAGCTTGGTGGCAAAATGAGCAGTTCTTC.

Ten or more counts support this clonotype. V is TRBV7-2 and J is TRBJ1-1; D call uncertain. Germline V gene data show CDR1 as SGHTA and CDR2 as FQGNSA. V was shortened by 11 bases and J by 3 bases, with 19 bases between the two germline ends. This CDR3 has 14 amino acids. DNA of the CDR3: TGTGCCTGCGGTCCCTTCTTTGGGGACACTGAAGCTTTCTTT. Protein product: CACGPFFGDTEAFF.

This clonotype showed up many times. The J gene is TRBJ2-1, the V gene TRBV6-6; 12 bases are shared with TRBD2. Germline V gene lookup returns CDR1 MNHNY and CDR2 SVGAGI (reference sequence). This CDR3 region has 16 residues. With V trimmed by 7 bases and J by 4 bases, 8 bases remained unmatched. CDR3 residues: CASISSGGVVYNEQFF. CDR3 sequence (DNA): TGTGCCAGCATCTCTAGCGGGGGGGTCGTTTACAATGAGCAGTTCTTC.

In its sample, this clonotype was seen a few times. The genes are TRBV4-1 and TRBJ2-3; 12 positions match TRBD2. The germline gives CDR1 MGHRA, CDR2 YSYEKL. The CDR3 totals 18 residues. The V segment lost 0 bases and the J segment 0 bases; nucleotides outside the gene matches: 4. The CDR3 nucleotides read TGCGCCAGCAGCCAAGACTCTGGACTAGCGGGGAGCACAGATACGCAGTATTTT. This translates into CASSQDSGLAGSTDTQYF.

There are many counts of this clonotype. The chain links TRBV7-2 to TRBJ2-7; tentative D call: TRBD2 (5 bases). This CDR3 is built from 14 residues. The V and J ends lost 1 base and 6 bases respectively, with 13 bases between them. CDR1 and CDR2 (germline): SGHTA, FQGNSA. Here the CDR3 DNA reads TGTGCCAGCAGCTTAGACGGGATCGGTCGCGAGCAGTACTTC. Its protein is CASSLDGIGREQYF.

This clonotype occurred a few times. The chain employs TRBV6-6 and TRBJ2-1, with D perhaps TRBD2 (7 bases). V lost 5 bases to trimming and J lost 5 bases, with 22 bases between them. The CDR3 loop spans 17 amino acids. Germline V gives CDR1 MNHNY, CDR2 SVGAGI (reference sequence). The CDR3 loop reads CASSQGRGRGVDNEQFF. CDR3 in DNA: TGTGCCAGCAGTCAAGGGAGGGGAAGGGGGGTGGACAATGAGCAGTTCTTC.

The V gene is TRBV5-5, the J gene TRBJ2-5, with D maybe TRBD2 (6 bases). Germline V gene sequence: CDR1 SGHKS, CDR2 YYEKEE (reference sequence). CDR3 size: 16 residues. Trimming pared 0 bases from V and 4 bases from J, leaving 16 bases between. CDR3 loop: CASSLEFGVEGETQYF. As DNA, the CDR3 is TGTGCCAGCAGCTTGGAATTTGGGGTGGAGGGAGAGACCCAGTACTTC.

The genes are TRBV19 and TRBJ1-2; 10 bases fit TRBD1. Germline trimming cut 2 bases from V and 6 bases from J; bases unmatched to any gene: 6. The CDR3 has 15 amino acids. The germline V gene encodes CDR1 LNHDA and CDR2 SQIVND (reference sequence). This CDR3 reads CASSIPTGGWDGYTF. CDR3 in DNA: TGTGCCAGTAGTATACCGACAGGGGGCTGGGATGGCTACACCTTC.